Presented here are 10 T cell receptor beta chains from one specimen sequenced in a study of control samples from healthy donors and cancer patients. Clones were sequenced by immunoSEQ multiplex PCR, and TCRdb holds only the in-frame ones, with some missing. The sample yields about 34,000 clones, 86% seen once. The sequenced material came from PBMCs. These receptors originate from a woman in her forties with lung cancer.

The chain carries TRBV6-5 and TRBJ1-5; D is ambiguous. The V end was cut by 5 bases, the J end by 0 bases, with 11 bases between. CDR1 and CDR2 from the germline V gene are MNHEY and SVGAGI. The CDR3 has 15 amino acids. CDR3 nucleotides: TGTGCCAGCAGTCCGAACATGATTAGCAATCAGCCCCAGCATTTT. This codes for CASSPNMISNQPQHF.

The V gene is TRBV3-1 (or the pseudogene TRBV3-2), the J gene TRBJ2-3; a possible D gene is TRBD2 (5 bases). Trimming cost V 0 bases and J 1 base, with 11 bases left between them. The CDR3 is made up of 16 amino acids. CDR1 and CDR2 (germline): LGHDT, YNNKEL (reference sequence). CDR3: CASSQDASLGTDTQYF. DNA of the CDR3: TGTGCCAGCAGCCAAGATGCTAGCCTCGGCACAGATACGCAGTATTTT.

The chain uses TRBV30 and TRBJ2-3, with 11 nucleotides matching TRBD1. The CDR3 consists of 14 residues. Germline loops: CDR1 GTSNPN, CDR2 SVGIG (reference sequence). J gave up 5 bases and V 5 bases, and 6 bases lay outside the gene matches. The CDR3 DNA follows: TGTGCCTGGTCCGGGACAGGGGGGCTAGATACGCAGTATTTT. Translating gives CAWSGTGGLDTQYF.

This sequence joins TRBV7-2 and TRBJ1-5; D not certain. Germline CDR1 reads SGHTA; CDR2 reads FQGNSA. Trimming shortened V by 3 bases and J by 8 bases, and 11 bases separated the two germline ends. The CDR3 loop spans 13 amino acids. In DNA, the CDR3 is TGTGCCAGCAGCTTCCCAGGCAGTAAGCCCCAGCATTTT. Translation: CASSFPGSKPQHF.

The chain links TRBV12-3 or TRBV12-4 to TRBJ1-5; D unclear. CDR3 length equals 13 residues. V lost 3 bases, J lost 8 bases, and 11 bases lay in between. The CDR3 nucleotides read TGTGCCAGCAGTTTTAGCCTCAAGGAGCCCCAGCATTTT. As protein: CASSFSLKEPQHF.

The chain employs TRBV30 and TRBJ1-5; D might be TRBD1 (5 bases). The length of the CDR3 is 14 residues. Germline CDR1 is GTSNPN and CDR2 is SVGIG (reference sequence). Trimming pared 1 base from V and 0 bases from J, leaving 7 bases between. CDR3 region: CAWSGGYSNQPQHF. CDR3 sequence (DNA): TGTGCCTGGAGTGGGGGCTATAGCAATCAGCCCCAGCATTTT. The complete variable domain, with remaining parts taken from reference TRBV30 and TRBJ1-5, reads SQTIHQWPATLVQPVGSPLSLECTVEGTSNPNLYWYRQAAGRGLQLLFYSVGIGQISSEVPQNLSASRPQDRQFILSSKKLLLSDSGFYLCAWSGGYSNQPQHFGDGTRLSIL.

There are a few counts of this clone. The chain couples TRBV11-1 to TRBJ1-1, with D possibly matching TRBD1 (6 bases). This CDR3 comprises 16 residues. The V end lost 2 bases, the J end lost 0 bases, and 13 bases lay between the germline ends. The V gene's germline CDR1 is SGHAT and CDR2 FQDESV (reference sequence). For the CDR3, the DNA is TGTGCCAGCAGCTTATCGAGGACAGCCTTGAACACTGAAGCTTTCTTT. This codes for CASSLSRTALNTEAFF.

As to this clone: Germline and junction disagree at one end, which may indicate a read error. This sequence joins TRBV6-5 and TRBJ1-2; D unresolved. The CDR3 contains 13 residues. In germline, CDR1 is MNHEY, CDR2 SVGAGI. The CDR3 region is CASSDSGLGGYTF. CDR3 DNA sequence: TGTGCCAGCAGTGACTCAGGCTTGGGGGGCTACACCTTC.

The chain combines TRBV19 with TRBJ2-7; TRBD1 matches at 10 bases. V lost 2 bases and J lost 5; bases outside the gene matches: 6. The CDR3 runs 15 residues. Germline CDR1 is LNHDA and CDR2 is SQIVND (reference sequence). CDR3 loop: CASSISGQGLHEQYF. In nucleotides, the CDR3 is TGTGCCAGTAGTATATCGGGACAGGGGCTCCACGAGCAGTACTTC.

This chain links TRBV2 with TRBJ1-2; 9 nucleotides line up with TRBD1. Germline CDR1 is SNHLY and CDR2 is FYNNEI. Losses at the gene ends were 8 bases for V and 4 bases for J; bases not matched to a gene: 8. This CDR3 region has 14 residues. CDR3 sequence reads: CASYSGTGSYGYTF. The CDR3, as DNA: TGTGCCAGCTACTCCGGGACAGGGAGCTATGGCTACACCTTC.